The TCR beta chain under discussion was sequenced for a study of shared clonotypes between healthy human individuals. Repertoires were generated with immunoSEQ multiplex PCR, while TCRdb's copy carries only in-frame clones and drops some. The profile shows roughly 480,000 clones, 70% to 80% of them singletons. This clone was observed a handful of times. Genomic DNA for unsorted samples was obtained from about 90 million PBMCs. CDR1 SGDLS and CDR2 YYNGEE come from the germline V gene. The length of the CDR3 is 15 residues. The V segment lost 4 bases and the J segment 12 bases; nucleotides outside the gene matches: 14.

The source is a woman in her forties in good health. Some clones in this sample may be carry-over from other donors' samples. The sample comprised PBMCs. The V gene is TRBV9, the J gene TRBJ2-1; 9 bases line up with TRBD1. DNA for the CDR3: TGTGCCAGCAGCCCCGGGACAGGGCATTGGGGGGTGCAGTTCTTC. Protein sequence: CASSPGTGHWGVQFF.